This T cell receptor (beta chain) was profiled in a study of immune evolution from preneoplasia to lung adenocarcinoma. Whole-study findings and limits: Clonality was highest in normal lung, lower in later-stage lesions apparently. Top clone frequencies peaked in normal lung, apparently declining through invasive adenocarcinoma. Compared with EGFR-mutant or double wild-type lesions, KRAS-mutant nodules were more clonal.

V dropped 5 bases and J dropped 6 bases, with 11 bases sitting between them. Germline V gene sequence: CDR1 MRHNA, CDR2 SNTAGT. The CDR3 sequence is 13 residues long. A remark on this clone: Antigen unknown.

The method was immunoSEQ multiplex PCR; TCRdb's version includes in-frame clones alone and lacks a portion of them. The data contain 11,000 to 15,000 clones, approximately 80% of them singletons. Premalignant or tumor cells were enriched by macro-dissection after pathologic assessment. Material: FFPE minimally invasive lung adenocarcinoma tissue. This clonotype originated in an older person with lung adenocarcinoma. The chain links TRBV6-4 to TRBJ1-5; D is ambiguous. CDR3: CASSPAFGQPQHF. CDR3 in DNA: TGTGCCAGCAGTCCCGCATTCGGTCAGCCCCAGCATTTT.